The 9 T cell receptor beta chains presented below share a single source sample, sequenced in a study of T cells in Graves' hyperthyroidism and ophthalmopathy. Template material for amplifying TCR beta CDR3 regions consisted of RNA transcripts. During a first-round RT-PCR of the TCR CDR3, the HTBI primer set was used. TCRdb reanalysed the multiplex PCR reads using MiXCR and keeps one entry per CDR3 protein. The sample consists of 450,000 to 650,000 distinct CDR3 sequences, 14% of them appearing once. The sample comprised blood. These TCRs come from a woman between 18 and 30 years old with Graves' ophthalmopathy.

This clonotype was counted at least ten times. The J gene is TRBJ2-1, the V gene TRBV11-3; 8 positions match TRBD1. Germline-derived CDR1 and CDR2 are SGHNT and YENEEA. The CDR3 is 16 amino acids. The V and J ends lost 5 bases and 7 bases, in that order; junction bases with no gene match: 13. This CDR3 reads CASSPYPGTGNNEQFF. CDR3 DNA sequence: TGTGCCAGCAGCCCGTATCCCGGGACAGGAAATAATGAGCAGTTCTTC.

This clonotype was detected only a few times. V is TRBV19 and J is TRBJ2-1, with 7 bases identical to TRBD2. Germline assignment: CDR1 LNHDA and CDR2 SQIVND (reference sequence). This CDR3 has 16 residues. Trimming at V came to 4 bases and at J to 3 bases, leaving 9 bases not matched to a gene. The CDR3 region has the DNA TGTGCCAGTAGTAATAAGGCGGGAGAAGGCTACAATGAGCAGTTCTTC. It translates to CASSNKAGEGYNEQFF.

The table lists this clonotype with many counts. The V call is TRBV24-1, the J call TRBJ1-1, with D perhaps TRBD1 (6 bases). Trimming took 4 bases from V and 7 from J, leaving 24 bases between them. The germline gives CDR1 KGHDR, CDR2 SFDVKD. CDR3 size: 17 residues. CDR3 sequence reads: CATSDLAPRGGAHEAFF. The CDR3 DNA follows: TGTGCCACCAGTGACCTCGCCCCCAGAGGGGGGGCCCATGAAGCTTTCTTT.

This clonotype showed up many times. The V and J genes are TRBV3-2 and TRBJ1-1. TRBV3-2 is labeled a pseudogene. The CDR3 totals 16 residues. Here the CDR3 reads CASILSNQGLNTEAFF. CDR3 coding DNA: TGTGCCAGCATCCTCAGTAATCAGGGTTTGAACACTGAAGCTTTCTTT.

This clonotype was counted many times. The V and J genes are TRBV29-1 and TRBJ1-1, with D perhaps matching TRBD1 (5 bases). Germline V gene data show CDR1 as SQVTM and CDR2 as ANQGSEA. The CDR3 has 14 amino acids. V lost 3 bases to trimming and J lost 5 bases, with 16 bases between them. CDR3 protein: CSVEAAGSETEAFF. As DNA, the CDR3 is TGCAGCGTTGAGGCGGCAGGGAGTGAGACTGAAGCTTTCTTT.

The genes are TRBV9 and TRBJ2-2; D is unresolved. The length of the CDR3 is 13 residues. Trimming took 9 bases from V and 0 from J, leaving 9 bases between them. The V gene's germline CDR1 is SGDLS and CDR2 YYNGEE. The CDR3 DNA follows: TGTGCCACCGCCCCGACGAACACCGGGGAGCTGTTTTTT. As protein: CATAPTNTGELFF.

J is TRBJ2-1 and V is TRBV12-5, with 14 bases identical to TRBD2. The CDR3 is 18 residues long. Germline V gene data show CDR1 as LGHNT and CDR2 as FRNRAP. The V and J ends lost 1 base and 0 bases, in that order; junction bases with no gene match: 2. DNA for the CDR3: TGTGCTAGTGGTTTGGCCGGGACTAGCGGGAGCTCCTACAATGAGCAGTTCTTC. This encodes CASGLAGTSGSSYNEQFF. The entire variable domain, with the rest obtained from reference TRBV12-5 and TRBJ2-1, is as follows: DARVTQTPRHKVTEMGQEVTMRCQPILGHNTVFWYRQTMMQGLELLAYFRNRAPLDDSGMPKDRFSAEMPDATLATLKIQPSEPRDSAVYFCASGLAGTSGSSYNEQFFGPGTRLTVL.

This clonotype was seen more than once but under ten times. Being one base from a much bigger clone, this may be a read error. The chain carries TRBV3-1 and TRBJ2-5, with D unclear. The CDR3 covers 12 residues. The germline V and J ends were trimmed by 5 bases and 5 bases, with 9 bases remaining between them. CDR1 is LGHDT, CDR2 YNNKEL, per germline (reference sequence). The DNA of the CDR3 is TGTGCCAGCAGCTCTAACCCCGAGACCCAGTACTTC. Encoded protein: CASSSNPETQYF.

This clonotype was recorded many times. The chain links TRBV27 to TRBJ2-5; D assignment may be TRBD1 or TRBD2 (5 bases each). Germline V gene data show CDR1 as MNHEY and CDR2 as SMNVEV (reference sequence). The CDR3 covers 14 residues. V lost 3 bases and J 5 bases, leaving 13 bases between the germline ends. Written as DNA, the CDR3 is TGTGCCAGCAGTTTTAAACGAGGGGACGAGACCCAGTACTTC. Translation: CASSFKRGDETQYF.